Shown below are 21 T cell receptor beta chains from a single sample sequenced in a study of T cells in women clearing cervical HPV infection. The method was immunoSEQ multiplex PCR; TCRdb's version includes in-frame clones alone and lacks a portion of them. The table for this sample gives approximately 28,000 clones. Source material: blood buffy coat. These receptors were taken from a woman between 18 and 69 years old with a cervical HPV16 infection that either progressed to CIN3+ or cleared (not recorded which).

On this clone itself: The CDR3 end lies 3 residues beyond the end of the read and is filled in from the germline J gene. The V call is TRBV18, the J call TRBJ1-1; tentative D call: TRBD1 (6 bases). This CDR3 contains 15 residues. V was cut by 3 bases and J by 1 base, with 12 bases left in between. Looked up from germline, CDR1 is KGHSH and CDR2 is LQKENI. The part of the CDR3 DNA that was read is TGTGCCAGCTCACCGATCAGGGGTGAGAACACTGAA. Its protein is CASSPIRGENTE. The CDR3 in its entirety is CASSPIRGENTEAFF.

A note on this clone: The sequenced fragment ends 3 residues before the CDR3 boundary, so the rest is inferred from the germline J gene. This rearrangement joins TRBV30 to TRBJ1-2; D is undetermined. The CDR3 length is 12 residues. Germline values: CDR1 GTSNPN, CDR2 SVGIG (reference sequence). This CDR3 reads CAWSVTQNGYTF. CDR3 DNA, as far as it was read: TGTGCCTGGAGTGTTACTCAAAACGGC. Together with reference TRBV30 and TRBJ1-2, the CDR3 gives the full variable domain: SQTIHQWPATLVQPVGSPLSLECTVEGTSNPNLYWYRQAAGRGLQLLFYSVGIGQISSEVPQNLSASRPQDRQFILSSKKLLLSDSGFYLCAWSVTQNGYTFGSGTRLTVV.

On this clone: The read ends 3 residues before the CDR3 terminus; that terminus is restored from the germline J gene. The V and J genes are TRBV7-2 and TRBJ2-7; D gene unclear. Germline V CDR1 and CDR2: SGHTA, FQGNSA. The CDR3 sequence is 14 residues long. Trimming removed 3 bases at V and 4 bases at J, with 13 bases between. CDR3 DNA, as far as it was read: TGTGCCAGCAGCTTTCGTAACAGCCCATACGAG. Its protein product is CASSFRNSPYE. The CDR3 in its entirety is CASSFRNSPYEQYF.

A remark on this clone: The read stops 3 residues short of the end of the CDR3; the missing end is completed from the germline J gene. V and J are TRBV4-2 and TRBJ2-7; 15 nucleotides match TRBD2. Trimming at V came to 5 bases and at J to 4 bases, leaving 3 bases not matched to a gene. The CDR3 extends over 15 amino acids. Per the germline V gene, CDR1 is LGHNA and CDR2 is YNFKEQ. Incomplete CDR3 DNA: TGTGCCAGCAGCGCGGGACTAGCGGGAGGTTACGAG. The encoded protein is CASSAGLAGGYE. The full CDR3 protein reads CASSAGLAGGYEQYF.

Regarding this clone: At one of its ends the junction is not consistent with the germline gene, which may arise from a read error. The read halts 3 residues ahead of the CDR3 end, with the missing end drawn from the germline J gene. This sequence joins TRBV7-9 and TRBJ2-3; D is uncertain. CDR1 and CDR2 (germline): SEHNR, FQNEAQ (reference sequence). This CDR3 region has 14 residues. The CDR3 here is CASSLVLSTDTQYF. The sequenced part of the CDR3 DNA is TGTGCCAGCAGCTTAGTTCTGAGCACGGATACG.

Details on this clone: The sequence runs out 3 residues before the end of the CDR3; the remainder is reconstructed from the germline J gene. The rearrangement joins TRBV7-8 to TRBJ2-1, with TRBD1 identical over 7 bases. Per germline, CDR1 SGHVS and CDR2 FQNEAQ. The CDR3 is 15 amino acids. J lost 1 base, V lost 3 bases, and 3 bases had no gene match. CDR3 DNA, as far as it was read: TGTGCCAGCAGCTTGGACAGGCAGTCCTACAATGAG. Protein sequence: CASSLDRQSYNE. The whole CDR3 sequence reads CASSLDRQSYNEQFF.

As concerns this clone: The CDR3 extends 3 residues past the end of the read, so its final part is completed from the germline J gene. The V call is TRBV30, the J call TRBJ1-2, with a tentative D call TRBD1 (5 bases). V gave up 2 bases and J gave up 4 bases, with 8 bases separating them. This CDR3 region has 12 residues. CDR1 is GTSNPN and CDR2 is SVGIG in the germline V gene (reference sequence). CDR3 bases read: TGTGCCTGGAGTCGACAGACCTATGGC. The encoded protein is CAWSRQTYG. The full CDR3 sequence reads CAWSRQTYGYTF. Using reference TRBV30 and TRBJ1-2 for the parts outside the CDR3, the full variable domain is SQTIHQWPATLVQPVGSPLSLECTVEGTSNPNLYWYRQAAGRGLQLLFYSVGIGQISSEVPQNLSASRPQDRQFILSSKKLLLSDSGFYLCAWSRQTYGYTFGSGTRLTVV.

Details on this clone: From the germline J gene comes the end of the CDR3, since the read stops 3 residues before it. The chain couples TRBV19 to TRBJ1-2; D gene ambiguous. V was shortened by 1 base and J by 6 bases, with 9 bases between the two germline ends. The CDR3 loop spans 13 amino acids. Germline V lookup: CDR1 LNHDA, CDR2 SQIVND (reference sequence). CDR3 bases read: TGTGCCAGTAGTATAGGGCGGGTCGATGGC. Amino acid sequence: CASSIGRVDG. The whole CDR3 is CASSIGRVDGYTF.

The CDR3 region is CASSVDSPSTDTQYF. The part of the CDR3 DNA that was read is TGTGCCAGCAGCGTTGACAGTCCTAGCACAGATACG. The chain joins TRBV5-4 to TRBJ2-3; a weak D match, TRBD1 (5 bases). Read coverage stops 3 residues before the CDR3 terminus; the germline J gene supplies the remainder. CDR3 length: 15 amino acids. The ends were cut back, 4 bases at V and 0 bases at J, with 12 bases in the middle. Germline CDR1 reads SGHNT; CDR2 reads YYREEE (reference sequence). Variable domain in full (rest from reference TRBV5-4 and TRBJ2-3): ETGVTQSPTHLIKTRGQQVTLRCSSQSGHNTVSWYQQALGQGPQFIFQYYREEENGRGNFPPRFSGLQFPNYSSELNVNALELDDSALYLCASSVDSPSTDTQYFGPGTRLTVL.

Turning to this clone: The read falls 3 residues short of the CDR3 end, and the missing part is taken from the germline J gene. The chain carries TRBV5-1 and TRBJ2-1; TRBD2 matches 12 bases. Losses at the gene ends were 4 bases for V and 1 base for J; bases not matched to a gene: 12. This CDR3 contains 19 residues. Germline lookup yields CDR1 SGHRS and CDR2 YFSETQ. CDR3 residues: CASSGTGTSGPLSYNEQFF. Incomplete CDR3 DNA: TGCGCCAGCAGCGGTACCGGGACTAGCGGGCCACTGTCCTACAATGAG.

Remarks on this clone: The sequence runs out 3 residues before the end of the CDR3; the remainder is reconstructed from the germline J gene. The chain employs TRBV14 and TRBJ2-2, with D perhaps TRBD1 (6 bases). The V gene's germline CDR1 is SGHDN and CDR2 FVKESK. The CDR3 is 16 amino acids. The CDR3 protein is CASSQDFGTRGEKLFF. The CDR3 DNA, read in part, is TGTGCCAGCAGCCAAGATTTCGGGACACGAGGTGAAAAG.

For this clone: The sequenced fragment ends 3 residues before the CDR3 boundary, so the rest is inferred from the germline J gene. V gene TRBV2 combines with J gene TRBJ1-6; D is unresolved. The V gene's germline CDR1 is SNHLY and CDR2 FYNNEI. CDR3 length equals 15 residues. V lost 5 bases and J lost 8, with 16 bases in between. The DNA read from the CDR3 is TGTGCCAGCAGTCTAAAATGGTCCCCGGATTCACCC. Translated, it gives CASSLKWSPDSP. The whole CDR3 sequence is CASSLKWSPDSPLHF.

Concerning this clone: The read falls 3 residues short of the CDR3 end, and the missing part is taken from the germline J gene. This chain links TRBV29-1 with TRBJ2-3, with 9 bases aligning to TRBD1. The CDR3 runs 15 residues. Germline CDR1 SQVTM, CDR2 ANQGSEA. Unmatched junction bases numbered 9, after V lost 5 bases and J lost 3 bases. CDR3 residues: CSVSARDRATDTQYF. The CDR3 DNA, read in part, is TGCAGCGTTTCGGCACGGGACAGGGCTACAGATACG.

Points on this clone: The read gets to within 3 residues of the CDR3 end, and the germline J gene fills in the rest. The chain employs TRBV4-1 and TRBJ1-3, with D uncertain. Germline CDR1 MGHRA, CDR2 YSYEKL. CDR3 length: 14 amino acids. Trimming took 1 base from V and 6 from J, leaving 10 bases between them. The sequenced CDR3 bases are TGCGCCAGCAGCCAAGGAGGGCAGGAAAACACC. Amino acids: CASSQGGQENT. The whole CDR3 is CASSQGGQENTIYF.

The CDR3 reads CASSENVWGGPYGYTF. CDR3 DNA (partial): TGTGCCAGCAGTGAAAACGTCTGGGGGGGTCCCTATGGC. The V call is TRBV6-1, the J call TRBJ1-2; D possibly corresponds to TRBD1 (5 bases). The CDR3 end is not reached by the read, which stops 3 residues before it; the germline J gene fills it in. V was cut by 2 bases and J by 4 bases, with 17 bases left in between. CDR3 length: 16 residues. Germline V gene lookup returns CDR1 MNHNS and CDR2 SASEGT.

In the case of this clone: Read coverage stops 3 residues before the CDR3 terminus; the germline J gene supplies the remainder. The rearrangement links TRBV10-1 to TRBJ1-6; D remains unclear. This CDR3 contains 13 residues. From germline, CDR1 is WNHNN and CDR2 SYGVQD (reference sequence). V was shortened by 4 bases and J by 8 bases, with 9 bases between the two germline ends. The sequenced part of the CDR3 DNA is TGCGCCAGCAGTGCCAAACCGGATTCACCC. Translation gives CASSAKPDSP. From start to end, the CDR3 is CASSAKPDSPLHF.

As to this clone: The read ends 3 residues early relative to the CDR3; the germline J gene fills the gap. The V gene is TRBV19, the J gene TRBJ2-5; tentative D call: TRBD2 (6 bases). The V end lost 5 bases, the J end lost 2 bases, and 12 bases lay between the germline ends. Germline V gives CDR1 LNHDA, CDR2 SQIVND (reference sequence). The CDR3 is 14 residues long. The CDR3 bases that were read are TGTGCCAGTAGTTCTGGGGACTCACAAGAGACC. It specifies CASSSGDSQET. The CDR3 in full is CASSSGDSQETQYF.

About this clone itself: The CDR3 end is not reached by the read, which stops 3 residues before it; the germline J gene fills it in. The rearrangement joins TRBV7-9 to TRBJ1-2; D is uncertain. Per the germline V gene, CDR1 is SEHNR and CDR2 is FQNEAQ (reference sequence). This CDR3 spans 12 amino acids. Here the CDR3 reads CASEAGTYDYTF. The CDR3 bases that were read are TGTGCCAGCGAGGCAGGAACCTACGAC.

The CDR3 bases that were read are TGTGCCAGCAGTGACAGCGGGGGGGCCGGGGAG. This encodes CASSDSGGAGE. In full, the CDR3 reads CASSDSGGAGELFF. V and J are TRBV6-4 and TRBJ2-2; TRBD2 agrees at 10 bases. The CDR3 end lies 3 residues beyond the end of the read and is filled in from the germline J gene. V lost 2 bases and J lost 6; bases outside the gene matches: 0. This CDR3 has 14 residues. Germline lookup yields CDR1 MRHNA and CDR2 SNTAGT.

Details on this clone: The read stops 3 residues short of the end of the CDR3; the missing end is completed from the germline J gene. The chain carries TRBV5-6 and TRBJ1-6; D is ambiguous. CDR3 length equals 13 residues. V gave up 0 bases and J gave up 9 bases, with 7 bases separating them. Germline values: CDR1 SGHDT, CDR2 YYEEEE. The CDR3 sequence: CASSLASGSPLHF. The part of the CDR3 DNA that was read is TGTGCCAGCAGCTTGGCCTCGGGTTCACCC.

Comments on this clone: The CDR3 goes on 3 residues after the read ends, and that part is filled in from the germline J gene. The rearrangement joins TRBV6-1 to TRBJ1-1; a possible D gene is TRBD1 (5 bases). The CDR3 is 13 amino acids. CDR1 and CDR2 (germline): MNHNS, SASEGT. The ends were cut back, 4 bases at V and 2 bases at J, with 8 bases in the middle. The CDR3 sequence: CASSGQRNTEAFF. The sequenced part of the CDR3 DNA is TGTGCCAGCAGTGGACAGCGAAACACTGAA.